This T cell receptor beta chain emerged from a study of blood T cell repertoires in COVID-19. Across 20 to 25 US areas, participants ranged in age from about 18 to 90 years. Participants were placed into cohorts based on the clinical history they reported. Resolution of symptoms, clearance, or two negative PCRs was present in recovered Cohort 3 donors. V was pared by 2 bases and J by 4 bases, with 12 bases between. This CDR3 contains 15 residues. Germline lookup yields CDR1 SGHRS and CDR2 YFSETQ. TCRdb's table, derived via immunoSEQ multiplex PCR, lists solely in-frame clones and lacks some. The sample contains approximately 200,000 clones, around nine tenths of which appear only once.

Sequencing input: PBMCs or T cells enriched from blood (not recorded which). This chain connects TRBV5-1 to TRBJ2-2; D possibly corresponds to TRBD1 (6 bases). This receptor was taken from a man younger than 45 who had recovered from COVID-19. The CDR3 protein is CASSLGTFSTGELFF. The CDR3 nucleotides read TGCGCCAGCAGCTTAGGGACATTCTCCACCGGGGAGCTGTTTTTT.